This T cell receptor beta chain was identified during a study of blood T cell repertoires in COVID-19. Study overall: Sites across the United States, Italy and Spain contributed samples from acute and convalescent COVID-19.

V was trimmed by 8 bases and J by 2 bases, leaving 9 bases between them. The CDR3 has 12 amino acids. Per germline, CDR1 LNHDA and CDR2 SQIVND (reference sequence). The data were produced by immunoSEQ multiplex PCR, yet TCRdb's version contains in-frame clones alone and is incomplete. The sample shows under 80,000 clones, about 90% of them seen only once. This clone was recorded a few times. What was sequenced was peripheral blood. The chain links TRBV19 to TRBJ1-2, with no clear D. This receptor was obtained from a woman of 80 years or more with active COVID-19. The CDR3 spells CASRRENYGYTF. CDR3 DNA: TGTGCCAGTCGACGGGAGAACTATGGCTACACCTTC.